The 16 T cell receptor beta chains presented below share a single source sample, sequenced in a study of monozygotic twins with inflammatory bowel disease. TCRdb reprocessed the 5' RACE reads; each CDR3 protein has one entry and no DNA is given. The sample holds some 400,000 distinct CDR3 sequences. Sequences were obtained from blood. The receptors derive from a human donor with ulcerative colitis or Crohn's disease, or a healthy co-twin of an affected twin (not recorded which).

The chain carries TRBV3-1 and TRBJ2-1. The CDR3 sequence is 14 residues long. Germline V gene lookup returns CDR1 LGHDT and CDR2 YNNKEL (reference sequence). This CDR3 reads CASSQDRAYNEQFF.

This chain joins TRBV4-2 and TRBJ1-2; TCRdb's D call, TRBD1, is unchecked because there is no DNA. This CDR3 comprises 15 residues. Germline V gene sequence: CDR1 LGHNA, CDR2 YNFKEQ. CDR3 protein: CASSQDRTVNYGYTF.

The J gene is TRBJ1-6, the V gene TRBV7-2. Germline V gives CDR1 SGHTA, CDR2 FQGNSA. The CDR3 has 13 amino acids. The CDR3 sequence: CASTLLAGIPLHF.

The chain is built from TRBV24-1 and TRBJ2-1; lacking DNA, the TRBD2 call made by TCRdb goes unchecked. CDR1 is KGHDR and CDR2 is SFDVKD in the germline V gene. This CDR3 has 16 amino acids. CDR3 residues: CATSDSSSGRGNEQFF.

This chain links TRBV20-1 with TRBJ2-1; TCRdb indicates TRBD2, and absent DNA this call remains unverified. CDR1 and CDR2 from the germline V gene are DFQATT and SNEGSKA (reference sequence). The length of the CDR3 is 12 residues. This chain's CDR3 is CSAGERAAGQFF.

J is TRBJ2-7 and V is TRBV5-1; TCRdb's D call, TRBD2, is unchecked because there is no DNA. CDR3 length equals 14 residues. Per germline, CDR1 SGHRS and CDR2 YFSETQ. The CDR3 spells CASSLNRREKEQYF.

The CDR3 loop is CASSQDLGQGEQPQHF. The V and J genes are TRBV3-1 and TRBJ1-5; the TRBD1 assignment by TCRdb is unverifiable without DNA. The CDR3 runs to 16 residues. Germline assignment: CDR1 LGHDT and CDR2 YNNKEL (reference sequence). The full variable domain, in which reference TRBV3-1 and TRBJ1-5 provide the parts outside the CDR3, is DTAVSQTPKYLVTQMGNDKSIKCEQNLGHDTMYWYKQDSKKFLKIMFSYNNKELIINETVPNRFSPKSPDKAHLNLHINSLELGDSAVYFCASSQDLGQGEQPQHFGDGTRLSIL.

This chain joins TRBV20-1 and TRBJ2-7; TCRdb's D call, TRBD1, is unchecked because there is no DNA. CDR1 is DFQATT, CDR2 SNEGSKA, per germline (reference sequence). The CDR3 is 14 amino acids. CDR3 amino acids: CSVHAGTALYEQYF.

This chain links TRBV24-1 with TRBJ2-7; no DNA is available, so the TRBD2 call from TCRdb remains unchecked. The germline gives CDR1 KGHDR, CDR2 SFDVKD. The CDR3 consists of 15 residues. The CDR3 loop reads CATSVSVDWRNEQYF.

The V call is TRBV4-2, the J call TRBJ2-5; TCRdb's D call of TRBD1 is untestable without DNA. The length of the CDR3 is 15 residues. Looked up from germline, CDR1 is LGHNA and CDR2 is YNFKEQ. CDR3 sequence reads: CASSRPGAEQETQYF.

CDR3 loop: CASSGSASTPGELFF. The rearrangement links TRBV5-1 to TRBJ2-2. This CDR3 has 15 residues. CDR1 and CDR2 (germline): SGHRS, YFSETQ.

This CDR3 reads CASSDTPGGAKNEQFF. The V call is TRBV12-3 or TRBV12-4, the J call TRBJ2-1; TCRdb picks TRBD1, but there is no DNA to check that call. This CDR3 is 16 amino acids long.

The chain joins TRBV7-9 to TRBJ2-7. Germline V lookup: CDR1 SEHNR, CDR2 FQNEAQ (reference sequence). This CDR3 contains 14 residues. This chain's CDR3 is CASSLSKGTGEQYF.

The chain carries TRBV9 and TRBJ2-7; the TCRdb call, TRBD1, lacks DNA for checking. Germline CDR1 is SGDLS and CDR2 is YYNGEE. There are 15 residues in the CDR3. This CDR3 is CASSVTGGAGYEQYF.

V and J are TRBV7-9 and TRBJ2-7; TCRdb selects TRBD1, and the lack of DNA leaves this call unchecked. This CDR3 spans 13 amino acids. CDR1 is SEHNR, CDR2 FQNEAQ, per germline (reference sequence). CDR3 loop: CASSPPGGYEQYF.

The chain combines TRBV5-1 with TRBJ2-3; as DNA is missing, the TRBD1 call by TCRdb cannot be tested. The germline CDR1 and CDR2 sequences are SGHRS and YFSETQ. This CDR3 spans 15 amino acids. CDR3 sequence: CASSPTGGVEDTQYF.